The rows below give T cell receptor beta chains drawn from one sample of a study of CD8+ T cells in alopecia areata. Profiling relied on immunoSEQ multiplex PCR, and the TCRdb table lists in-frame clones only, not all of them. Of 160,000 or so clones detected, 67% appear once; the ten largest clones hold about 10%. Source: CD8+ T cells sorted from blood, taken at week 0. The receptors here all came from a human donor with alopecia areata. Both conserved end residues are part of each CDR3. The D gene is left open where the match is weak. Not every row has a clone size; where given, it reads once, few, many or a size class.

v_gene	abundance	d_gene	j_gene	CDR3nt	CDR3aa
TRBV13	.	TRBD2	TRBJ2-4	TGTGCCAGCAGCTTGCGGGGGGCCAAAAACATTCAGTACTTC	CASSLRGAKNIQYF
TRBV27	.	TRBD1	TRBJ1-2	TGTGCCAGCAGTTTTGGACAGGGAAGCGGCTATGGCTACACCTTC	CASSFGQGSGYGYTF
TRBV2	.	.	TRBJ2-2	TGTGCCAGCGGGGCCCACTACTCCACCGGGGAGCTGTTTTTT	CASGAHYSTGELFF
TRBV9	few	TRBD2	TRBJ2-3	TGTGCCAGCAGCGCCAGGACTAGCGGGGGCTGGGGCTCAGATACGCAGTATTTT	CASSARTSGGWGSDTQYF
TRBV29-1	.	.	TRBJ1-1	TGCAGCGTTAATACAGGGCTGAACACTGAAGCTTTCTTT	CSVNTGLNTEAFF
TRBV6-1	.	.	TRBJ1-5	TGTGCCAGCAGTGAGGGGTTGGGAGGGGACAATCAGCCCCAGCATTTT	CASSEGLGGDNQPQHF
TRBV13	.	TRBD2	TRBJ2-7	TGTGCCAGCAGCTCCCCCGATGCTAGCGGGGGCCTTAGCTCCTACGAGCAGTACTTC	CASSSPDASGGLSSYEQYF
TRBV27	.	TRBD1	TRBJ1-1	TGTGCCAGCAGTTTCTCTACAGGGGGCGCGATGAACACTGAAGCTTTCTTT	CASSFSTGGAMNTEAFF
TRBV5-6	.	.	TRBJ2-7	TGTGCCAGCAGCTTGGGCGTCGGGGACGAGCAGTACTTC	CASSLGVGDEQYF
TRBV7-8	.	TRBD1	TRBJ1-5	TGTGCCAGCAGCTTGGGACAGAATCAGCCCCAGCATTTT	CASSLGQNQPQHF
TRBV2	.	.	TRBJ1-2	TGTGCCAGCAGTGGGACCTGGGACATATCTCGGGATGGCTACACCTTC	CASSGTWDISRDGYTF
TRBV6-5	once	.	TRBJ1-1	TGTGCCAGCAGTTACTCCGGACTGGAAGCTTTCTTT	CASSYSGLEAFF
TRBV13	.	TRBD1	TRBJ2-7	TGTGCCAGCAGGACCTCCGGGACAGGTGGCTACGAGCAGTACTTC	CASRTSGTGGYEQYF
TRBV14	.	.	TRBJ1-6	TGTGCCAGCAGCCCGTTAGGTCGTCCGGCCCTCCACTTT	CASSPLGRPALHF
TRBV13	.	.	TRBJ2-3	TGTGCCAGCAGCTCCTCGGGCGGGCTCGGCACAGATACGCAGTATTTT	CASSSSGGLGTDTQYF
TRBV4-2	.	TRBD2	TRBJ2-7	TGTGCCAGCAGCCAAGAGGGACTAGCGGGGGTGTGGGAGCAGTACTTC	CASSQEGLAGVWEQYF
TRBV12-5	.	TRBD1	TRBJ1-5	TGTGCTACCAGGACAGGCTTCAATCAGCCCCAGCATTTT	CATRTGFNQPQHF
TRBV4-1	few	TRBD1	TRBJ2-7	TGCGCCAGCAGCCAAGTTGTCGGGACAGGGGACGAGCAGTACTTC	CASSQVVGTGDEQYF
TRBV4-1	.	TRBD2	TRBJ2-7	TGCGCCAGCAGCCAAGTGGGACTAGCGGCGTCCGAGCAGTACTTC	CASSQVGLAASEQYF
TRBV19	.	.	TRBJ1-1	TGTGCCAGTACCAACGGCGGAGTCCTGATCTTT	CASTNGGVLIF
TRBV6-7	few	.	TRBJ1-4	TGTGCCAGCAACCAACGTAGACTGTTTTTT	CASNQRRLFF
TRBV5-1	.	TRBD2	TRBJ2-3	TGCGCCAGCAGCCCAACTAGCGGGATGGGCACAGATACGCAGTATTTT	CASSPTSGMGTDTQYF
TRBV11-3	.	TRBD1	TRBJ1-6	TGTGCCAGCAGCCCCAGGACAGGGGGCACACCCCTCCACTTT	CASSPRTGGTPLHF
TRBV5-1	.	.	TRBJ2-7	TGCGCCAGCAGCTTGGAAGCGGCCTACGAGCAGTACTTC	CASSLEAAYEQYF
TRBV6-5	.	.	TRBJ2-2	TGTGCCAGCAAGCCGGACACCGGGGAGCTGTTTTTT	CASKPDTGELFF
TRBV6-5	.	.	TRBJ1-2	TGTGCCAGCAGTTACTCCGTTGCAGGTGCCCAAGGCTACACCTTC	CASSYSVAGAQGYTF
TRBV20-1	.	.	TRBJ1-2	TGCAGTGCTAGAGATGGGGGTGGCTACACCTTC	CSARDGGGYTF
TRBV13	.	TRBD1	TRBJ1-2	TGTGCCAGCAGCTCCGTAAGGACAGGCATTCGAGGCTACACCTTC	CASSSVRTGIRGYTF